The source of this T cell receptor beta chain is a study of immune characterization of retroperitoneal liposarcoma. The CDR3 has 15 residues. The V gene's germline CDR1 is SGHTA and CDR2 FQGNSA. Within the sample, this clonotype is medium-sized. TCRdb re-called the PCR reads with MiXCR, one entry per CDR3 protein. The data contain about 10,000 distinct CDR3 sequences, around 30% of them seen just once; the ten biggest clones take up about 8.5%. Sequencing used tumor tissue. This sequence originates from a male donor with retroperitoneal liposarcoma. The rearrangement links TRBV7-2 to TRBJ2-1; 8 nucleotides match TRBD2. With the DNA end fitting TRBJ2-7 better, the J assignment may be wrong. CDR3 residues: CASSLGREVYNEQYF. DNA of the CDR3: TGTGCCAGCAGCTTAGGGCGGGAGGTATACAATGAGCAGTACTTC.